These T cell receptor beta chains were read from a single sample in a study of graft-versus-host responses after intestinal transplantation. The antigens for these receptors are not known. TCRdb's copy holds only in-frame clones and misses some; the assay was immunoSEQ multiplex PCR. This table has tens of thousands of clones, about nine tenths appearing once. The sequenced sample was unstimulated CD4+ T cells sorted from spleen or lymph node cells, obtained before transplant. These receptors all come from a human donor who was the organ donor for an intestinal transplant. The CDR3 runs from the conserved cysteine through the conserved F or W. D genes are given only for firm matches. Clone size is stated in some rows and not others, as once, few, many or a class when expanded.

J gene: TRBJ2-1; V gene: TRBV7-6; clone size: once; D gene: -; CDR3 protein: CASSLSGGQNYNEQFF; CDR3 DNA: TGTGCCAGCAGCTTAAGTGGGGGACAAAACTACAATGAGCAGTTCTTC
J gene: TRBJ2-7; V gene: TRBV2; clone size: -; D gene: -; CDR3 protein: CASRGLAYEQYF; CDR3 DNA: TGTGCCAGCAGAGGACTCGCCTACGAGCAGTACTTC
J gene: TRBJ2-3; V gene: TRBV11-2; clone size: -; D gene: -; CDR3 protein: CASSLIRGHSTDTQYF; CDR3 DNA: TGTGCCAGCAGCTTAATCCGGGGACATAGCACAGATACGCAGTATTTT
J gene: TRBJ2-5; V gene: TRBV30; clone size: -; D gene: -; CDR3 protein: CAGGDRRGETQYF; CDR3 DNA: TGTGCCGGGGGGGACAGGCGGGGGGAGACCCAGTACTTC
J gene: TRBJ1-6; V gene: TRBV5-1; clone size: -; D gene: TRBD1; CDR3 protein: CASRQGANNSPLHF; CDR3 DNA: TGCGCCAGCAGACAGGGGGCAAATAATTCACCCCTCCACTTT
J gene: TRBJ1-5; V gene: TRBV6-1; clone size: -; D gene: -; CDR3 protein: CASSEVGRFNQPQHF; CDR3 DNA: TGTGCCAGCAGTGAAGTAGGGCGGTTCAATCAGCCCCAGCATTTT
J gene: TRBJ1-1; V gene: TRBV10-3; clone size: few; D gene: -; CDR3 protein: CAISGRDTEAFF; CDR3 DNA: TGTGCCATCAGTGGCAGGGACACTGAAGCTTTCTTT
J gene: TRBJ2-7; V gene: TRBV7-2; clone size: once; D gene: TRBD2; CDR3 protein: CASSTSRLAGSYEQYF; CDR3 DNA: TGTGCCAGCAGCACCTCACGACTAGCGGGTTCCTACGAGCAGTACTTC
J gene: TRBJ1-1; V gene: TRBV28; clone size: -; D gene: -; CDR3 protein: CASSPPGPLNTEAFF; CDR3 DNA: TGTGCCAGCAGTCCCCCCGGGCCATTGAACACTGAAGCTTTCTTT
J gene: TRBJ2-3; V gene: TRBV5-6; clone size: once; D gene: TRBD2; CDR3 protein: CASSVGLAGVVDTQYF; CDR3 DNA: TGTGCCAGCAGCGTAGGACTAGCGGGAGTTGTAGATACGCAGTATTTT
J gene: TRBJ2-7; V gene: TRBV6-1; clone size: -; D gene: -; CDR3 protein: CASWDFISYEQYF; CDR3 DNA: TGTGCCAGCTGGGACTTCATTTCCTACGAGCAGTACTTC
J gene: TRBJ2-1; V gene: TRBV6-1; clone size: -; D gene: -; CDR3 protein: CASSEFSEVSYNEQFF; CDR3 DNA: TGTGCCAGCAGTGAGTTTTCGGAGGTCTCCTACAATGAGCAGTTCTTC
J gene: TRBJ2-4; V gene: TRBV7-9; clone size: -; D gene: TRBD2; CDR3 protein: CASSSGLGNIQYF; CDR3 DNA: TGTGCCAGCAGCTCGGGACTAGGGAACATTCAGTACTTC
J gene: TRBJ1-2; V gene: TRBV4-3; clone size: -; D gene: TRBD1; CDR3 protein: CASSQALQGANYGYTF; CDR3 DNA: TGCGCCAGCAGCCAAGCTCTTCAGGGGGCTAACTATGGCTACACCTTC
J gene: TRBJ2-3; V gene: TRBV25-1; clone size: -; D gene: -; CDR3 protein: CASSEQGGSTDTQYF; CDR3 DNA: TGTGCCAGCAGTGAACAGGGCGGAAGCACAGATACGCAGTATTTT
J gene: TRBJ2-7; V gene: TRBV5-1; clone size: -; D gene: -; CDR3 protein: CASSLALGGEGPYEQYF; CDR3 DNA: TGCGCCAGCAGCTTGGCCTTAGGGGGGGAGGGCCCCTACGAGCAGTACTTC
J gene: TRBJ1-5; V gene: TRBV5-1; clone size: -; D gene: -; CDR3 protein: CASSLDGGVDQPQHF; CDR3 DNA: TGCGCCAGCAGCTTGGACGGGGGCGTTGATCAGCCCCAGCATTTT
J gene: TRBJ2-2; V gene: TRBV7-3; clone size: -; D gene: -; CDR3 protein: CASSQQGNTGELFF; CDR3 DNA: TGTGCCAGCAGCCAACAGGGGAACACCGGGGAGCTGTTTTTT
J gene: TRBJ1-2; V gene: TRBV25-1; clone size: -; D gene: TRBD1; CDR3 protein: CASSDSQDRGLHGYTF; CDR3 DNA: TGTGCCAGCAGTGATTCCCAGGACAGGGGGCTTCATGGCTACACCTTC
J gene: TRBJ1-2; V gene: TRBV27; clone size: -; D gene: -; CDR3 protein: CASSLSWTDYGYTF; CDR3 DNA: TGTGCCAGCAGTTTATCTTGGACAGACTATGGCTACACCTTC
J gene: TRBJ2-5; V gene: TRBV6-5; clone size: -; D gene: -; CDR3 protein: CASKDSAWTQYF; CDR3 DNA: TGTGCCAGCAAGGATAGCGCTTGGACCCAGTACTTC
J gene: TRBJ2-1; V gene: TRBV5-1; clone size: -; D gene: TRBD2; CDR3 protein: CASSFGTSYNEQFF; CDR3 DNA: TGCGCCAGCAGCTTTGGGACTAGCTACAATGAGCAGTTCTTC
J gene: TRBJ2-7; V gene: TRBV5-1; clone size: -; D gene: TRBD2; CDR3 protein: CASSSAAGDAYEQYF; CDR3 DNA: TGCGCCAGCAGCTCCGCGGCGGGAGACGCGTACGAGCAGTACTTC
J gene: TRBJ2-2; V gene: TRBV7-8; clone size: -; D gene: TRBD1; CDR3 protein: CASSPGTGGTGELFF; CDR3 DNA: TGTGCCAGCAGCCCCGGGACAGGGGGCACCGGGGAGCTGTTTTTT
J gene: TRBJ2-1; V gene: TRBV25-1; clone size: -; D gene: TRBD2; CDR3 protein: CASSEYPGTSGIEQFF; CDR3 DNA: TGTGCCAGCAGTGAATACCCCGGGACTAGCGGGATTGAGCAGTTCTTC
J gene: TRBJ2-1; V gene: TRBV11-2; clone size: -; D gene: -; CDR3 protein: CASSQSGTTDEQFF; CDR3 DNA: TGTGCCAGCAGCCAATCCGGGACCACCGATGAGCAGTTCTTC
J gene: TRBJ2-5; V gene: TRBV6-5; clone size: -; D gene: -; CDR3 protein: CATSATAEETQYF; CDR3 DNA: TGTGCCACCAGCGCGACAGCCGAAGAGACCCAGTACTTC
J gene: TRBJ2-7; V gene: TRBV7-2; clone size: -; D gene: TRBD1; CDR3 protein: CASSLGQGANEQYF; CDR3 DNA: TGTGCCAGCAGCTTGGGACAGGGGGCGAACGAGCAGTACTTC
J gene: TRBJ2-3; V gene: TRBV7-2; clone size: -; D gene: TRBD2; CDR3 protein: CASSLVAGGTDTQYF; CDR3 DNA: TGTGCCAGCAGCTTAGTAGCGGGAGGCACAGATACGCAGTATTTT
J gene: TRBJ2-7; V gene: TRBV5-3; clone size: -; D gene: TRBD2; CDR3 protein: CARSLSGTSGRPGYEQYF; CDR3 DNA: TGTGCCAGAAGCTTGAGTGGGACTAGCGGGAGGCCTGGGTACGAGCAGTACTTC
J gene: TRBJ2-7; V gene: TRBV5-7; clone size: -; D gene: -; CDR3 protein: CASSPTVQPSCEQYF; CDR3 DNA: TGTGCCAGCAGCCCCACCGTCCAGCCCAGTTGCGAGCAGTACTTC
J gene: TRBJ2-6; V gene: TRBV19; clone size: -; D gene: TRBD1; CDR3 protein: CASTYGDRDNVLTF; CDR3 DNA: TGTGCCAGTACCTACGGGGACAGAGACAACGTCCTGACTTTC
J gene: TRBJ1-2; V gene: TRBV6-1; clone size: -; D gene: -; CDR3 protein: CASSDLEPGYTF; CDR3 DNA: TGTGCCAGCAGTGATCTCGAACCTGGCTACACCTTC
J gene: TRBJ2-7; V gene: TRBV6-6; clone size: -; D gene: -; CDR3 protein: CASSSVQISYEQYF; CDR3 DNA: TGTGCCAGCAGTTCGGTACAGATCTCCTACGAGCAGTACTTC
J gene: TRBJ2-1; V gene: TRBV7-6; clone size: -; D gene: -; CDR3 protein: CASSPGAGSENEQFF; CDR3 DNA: TGTGCCAGCAGCCCAGGGGCCGGGAGTGAAAATGAGCAGTTCTTC
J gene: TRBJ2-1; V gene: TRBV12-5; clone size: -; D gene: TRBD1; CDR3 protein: CASGLVLGTGNNEQFF; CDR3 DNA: TGTGCTAGTGGTTTGGTACTTGGGACAGGGAACAATGAGCAGTTCTTC
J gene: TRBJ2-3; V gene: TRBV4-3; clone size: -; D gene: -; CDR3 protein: CASSQDAIRTDTQYF; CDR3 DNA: TGCGCCAGCAGCCAAGATGCGATACGCACAGATACGCAGTATTTT
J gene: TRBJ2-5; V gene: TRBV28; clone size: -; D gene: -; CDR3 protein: CASSPVGGMGTQYF; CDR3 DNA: TGTGCCAGCTCCCCGGTTGGCGGGATGGGGACCCAGTACTTC
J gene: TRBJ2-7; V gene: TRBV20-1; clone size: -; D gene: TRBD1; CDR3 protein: CSAIDRDEQYF; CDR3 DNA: TGCAGTGCCATCGACAGGGACGAGCAGTACTTC
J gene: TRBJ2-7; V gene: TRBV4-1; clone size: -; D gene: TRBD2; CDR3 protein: CASSQDRVLAGREQYF; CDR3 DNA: TGCGCCAGCAGCCAAGATAGGGTACTAGCGGGTCGCGAGCAGTACTTC
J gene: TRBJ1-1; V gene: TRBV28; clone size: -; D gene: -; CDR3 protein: CASSLLLQGRNTEAFF; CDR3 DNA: TGTGCCAGCAGTTTGCTCCTACAGGGAAGGAACACTGAAGCTTTCTTT
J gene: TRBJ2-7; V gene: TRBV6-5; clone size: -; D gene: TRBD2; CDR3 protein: CASSGTSGRARVQYF; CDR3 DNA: TGTGCCAGCAGTGGGACTAGCGGGAGGGCCAGGGTGCAGTACTTC
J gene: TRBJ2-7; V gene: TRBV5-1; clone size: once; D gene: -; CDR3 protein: CASSFQGHEQYF; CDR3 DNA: TGCGCCAGCAGCTTCCAGGGCCACGAGCAGTACTTC
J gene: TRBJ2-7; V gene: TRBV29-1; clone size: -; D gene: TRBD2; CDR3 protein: CSVSLAGTYEQYF; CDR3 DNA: TGCAGCGTTTCCCTAGCGGGAACCTACGAGCAGTACTTC
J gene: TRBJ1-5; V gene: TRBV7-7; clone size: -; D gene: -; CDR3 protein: CASSLITIRVRNQPQHF; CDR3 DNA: TGTGCCAGCAGCTTAATTACGATAAGGGTCCGCAATCAGCCCCAGCATTTT
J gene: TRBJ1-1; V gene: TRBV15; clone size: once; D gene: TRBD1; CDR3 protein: CATSGHRGPNTEAFF; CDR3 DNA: TGTGCCACCAGCGGCCACAGGGGGCCGAACACTGAAGCTTTCTTT
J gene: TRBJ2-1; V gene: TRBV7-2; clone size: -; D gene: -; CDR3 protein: CASSLGTLSSSYNEQFF; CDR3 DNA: TGTGCCAGCAGCTTAGGGACTTTAAGCAGCTCCTACAATGAGCAGTTCTTC
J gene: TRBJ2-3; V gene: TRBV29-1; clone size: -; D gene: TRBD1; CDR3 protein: CSVLAPGQGGATDTQYF; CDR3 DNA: TGCAGCGTTTTAGCTCCGGGACAGGGGGGGGCCACAGATACGCAGTATTTT
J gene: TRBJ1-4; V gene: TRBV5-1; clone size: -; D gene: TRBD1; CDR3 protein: CASSQNPYRGLNEKLFF; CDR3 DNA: TGCGCCAGCAGCCAAAACCCCTACAGGGGACTGAATGAAAAACTGTTTTTT
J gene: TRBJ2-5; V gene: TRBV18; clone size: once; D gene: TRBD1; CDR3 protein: CASSPVGQGETQYF; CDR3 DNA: TGTGCCAGCTCACCGGTGGGACAGGGAGAGACCCAGTACTTC
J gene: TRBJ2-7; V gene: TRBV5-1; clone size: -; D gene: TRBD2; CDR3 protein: CASSLRLAGVEQYF; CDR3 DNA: TGCGCCAGCAGCTTGAGACTAGCGGGAGTCGAGCAGTACTTC
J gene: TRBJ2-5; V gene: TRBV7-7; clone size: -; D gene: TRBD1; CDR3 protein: CASSRDRVQETQYF; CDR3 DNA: TGTGCTAGCAGCCGCGACAGGGTCCAAGAGACCCAGTACTTC
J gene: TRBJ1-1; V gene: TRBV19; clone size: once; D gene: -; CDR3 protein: CASSWAAYTEAFF; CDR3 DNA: TGTGCCAGTAGCTGGGCAGCATACACTGAAGCTTTCTTT
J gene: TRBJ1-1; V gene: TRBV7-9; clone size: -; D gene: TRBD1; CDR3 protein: CASSFGQGGTEAFF; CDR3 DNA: TGTGCCAGCAGCTTTGGACAGGGAGGCACTGAAGCTTTCTTT
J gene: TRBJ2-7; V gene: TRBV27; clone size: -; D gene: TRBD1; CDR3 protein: CASRTLGQGDSYEQYF; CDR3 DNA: TGTGCCAGCAGGACCCTGGGACAGGGGGATTCCTACGAGCAGTACTTC
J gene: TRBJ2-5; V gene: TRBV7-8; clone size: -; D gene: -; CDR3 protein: CASSFSEETQYF; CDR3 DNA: TGTGCCAGCAGCTTCTCCGAAGAGACCCAGTACTTC
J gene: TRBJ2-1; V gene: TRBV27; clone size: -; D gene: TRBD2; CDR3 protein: CASQAGGGEQFF; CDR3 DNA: TGTGCCAGTCAAGCGGGAGGGGGTGAGCAGTTCTTC
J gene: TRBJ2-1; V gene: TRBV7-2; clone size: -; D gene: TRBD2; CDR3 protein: CASSLEAGGNNEQFF; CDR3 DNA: TGTGCCAGCAGCTTAGAAGCGGGAGGAAACAATGAGCAGTTCTTC
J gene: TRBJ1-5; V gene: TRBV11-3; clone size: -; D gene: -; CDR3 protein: CASSFDGRTDQPQHF; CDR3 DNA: TGTGCCAGCAGCTTTGACGGACGGACTGATCAGCCCCAGCATTTT
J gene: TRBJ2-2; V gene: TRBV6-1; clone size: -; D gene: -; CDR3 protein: CASSELPGTTGELFF; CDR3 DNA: TGTGCCAGCAGTGAACTTCCAGGGACCACCGGGGAGCTGTTTTTT